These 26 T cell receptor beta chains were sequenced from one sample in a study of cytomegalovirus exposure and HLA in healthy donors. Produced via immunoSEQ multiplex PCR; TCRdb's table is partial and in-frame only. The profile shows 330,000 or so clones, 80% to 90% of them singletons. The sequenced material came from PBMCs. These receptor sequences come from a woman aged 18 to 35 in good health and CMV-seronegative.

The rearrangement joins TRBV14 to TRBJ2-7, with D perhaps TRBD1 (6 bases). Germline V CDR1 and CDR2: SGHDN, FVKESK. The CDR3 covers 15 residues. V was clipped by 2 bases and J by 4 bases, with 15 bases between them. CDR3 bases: TGTGCCAGCAGCCAACGCCAGGGGAAGAGGTACGAGCAGTACTTC. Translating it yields CASSQRQGKRYEQYF.

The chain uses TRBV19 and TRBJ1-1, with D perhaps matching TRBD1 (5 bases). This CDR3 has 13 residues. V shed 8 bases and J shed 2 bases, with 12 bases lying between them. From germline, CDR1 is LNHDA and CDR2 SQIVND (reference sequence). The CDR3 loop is CASGGTVNTEAFF. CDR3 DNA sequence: TGTGCCAGTGGAGGGACGGTTAACACTGAAGCTTTCTTT.

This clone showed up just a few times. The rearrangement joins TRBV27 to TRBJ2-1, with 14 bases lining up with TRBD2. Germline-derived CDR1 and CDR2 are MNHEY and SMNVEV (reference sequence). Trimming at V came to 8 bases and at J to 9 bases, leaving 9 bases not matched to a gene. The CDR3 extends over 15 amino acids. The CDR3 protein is CASGGTSGGRGEQFF. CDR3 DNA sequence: TGTGCCAGCGGAGGGACTAGCGGGGGCCGAGGTGAGCAGTTCTTC.

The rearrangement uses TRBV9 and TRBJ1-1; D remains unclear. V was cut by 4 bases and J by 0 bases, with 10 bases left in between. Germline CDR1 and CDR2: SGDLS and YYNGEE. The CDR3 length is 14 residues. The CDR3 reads CASSPGNVNTEAFF. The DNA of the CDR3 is TGTGCCAGCAGCCCCGGGAACGTGAACACTGAAGCTTTCTTT.

This CDR3 is CASSPRIRGPGANVLTF. CDR3 sequence (DNA): TGTGCCAGCAGTCCACGCATCAGGGGCCCTGGGGCCAACGTCCTGACTTTC. The chain links TRBV27 to TRBJ2-6, with D possibly TRBD1 on 6 matching bases. CDR1 MNHEY and CDR2 SMNVEV come from the germline V gene (reference sequence). The CDR3 is 17 residues long. V was trimmed by 5 bases and J by 2 bases, leaving 16 bases between them. The full variable domain, its missing parts supplied by reference TRBV27 and TRBJ2-6, is EAQVTQNPRYLITVTGKKLTVTCSQNMNHEYMSWYRQDPGLGLRQIYYSMNVEVTDKGDVPEGYKVSRKEKRNFPLILESPSPNQTSLYFCASSPRIRGPGANVLTFGAGSRLTVL.

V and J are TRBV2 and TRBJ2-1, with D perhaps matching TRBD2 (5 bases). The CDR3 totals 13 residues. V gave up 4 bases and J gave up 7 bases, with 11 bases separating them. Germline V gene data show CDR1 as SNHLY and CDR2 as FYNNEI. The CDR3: CASSGGSINEQFF. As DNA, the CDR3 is TGTGCCAGCAGTGGTGGGAGTATAAATGAGCAGTTCTTC.

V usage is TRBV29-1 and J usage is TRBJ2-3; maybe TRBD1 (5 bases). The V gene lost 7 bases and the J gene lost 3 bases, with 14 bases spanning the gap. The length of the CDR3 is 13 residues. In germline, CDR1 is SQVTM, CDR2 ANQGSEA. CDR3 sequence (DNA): TGCAGCGCAGGGCGGAAGATTACAGATACGCAGTATTTT. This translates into CSAGRKITDTQYF.

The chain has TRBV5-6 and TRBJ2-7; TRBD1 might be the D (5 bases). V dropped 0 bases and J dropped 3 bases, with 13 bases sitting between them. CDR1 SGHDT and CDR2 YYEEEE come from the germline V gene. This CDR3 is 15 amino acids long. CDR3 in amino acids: CASSLVAGALYEQYF. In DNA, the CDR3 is TGTGCCAGCAGCTTGGTGGCTGGGGCCCTCTACGAGCAGTACTTC.

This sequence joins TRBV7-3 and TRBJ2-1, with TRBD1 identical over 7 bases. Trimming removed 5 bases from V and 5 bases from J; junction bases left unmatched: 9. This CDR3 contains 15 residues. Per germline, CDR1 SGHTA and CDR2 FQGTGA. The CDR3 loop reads CASSKAGTADNEQFF. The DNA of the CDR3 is TGTGCCAGCAGCAAAGCCGGGACAGCCGACAATGAGCAGTTCTTC.

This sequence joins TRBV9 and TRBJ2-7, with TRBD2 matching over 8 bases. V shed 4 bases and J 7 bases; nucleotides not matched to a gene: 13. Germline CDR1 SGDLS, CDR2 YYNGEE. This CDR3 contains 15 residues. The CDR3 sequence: CASSSQSGGLGEQYF. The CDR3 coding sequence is TGTGCCAGCAGCTCCCAGTCGGGAGGGCTGGGGGAGCAGTACTTC.

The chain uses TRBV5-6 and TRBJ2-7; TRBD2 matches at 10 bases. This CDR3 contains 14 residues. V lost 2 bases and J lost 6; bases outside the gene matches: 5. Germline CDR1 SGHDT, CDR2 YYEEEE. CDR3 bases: TGTGCCAGCAGCTTCCCTAGCGGGAGTTCCGAGCAGTACTTC. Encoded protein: CASSFPSGSSEQYF.

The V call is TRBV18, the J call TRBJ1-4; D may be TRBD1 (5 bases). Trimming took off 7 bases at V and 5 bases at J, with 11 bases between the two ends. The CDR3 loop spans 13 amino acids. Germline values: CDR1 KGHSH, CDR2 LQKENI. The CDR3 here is CASFRPGNEKLFF. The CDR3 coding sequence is TGTGCCAGCTTCAGGCCAGGGAATGAAAAACTGTTTTTT.

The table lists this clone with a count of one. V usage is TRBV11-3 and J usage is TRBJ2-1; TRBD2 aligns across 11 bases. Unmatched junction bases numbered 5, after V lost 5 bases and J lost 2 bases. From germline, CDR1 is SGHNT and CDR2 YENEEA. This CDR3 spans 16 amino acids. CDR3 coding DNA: TGTGCCAGCAGCAATGCGGGACTAGCGGCCTACAATGAGCAGTTCTTC. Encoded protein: CASSNAGLAAYNEQFF. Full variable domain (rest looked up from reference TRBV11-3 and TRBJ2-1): EAGVVQSPRYKIIEKKQPVAFWCNPISGHNTLYWYLQNLGQGPELLIRYENEEAVDDSQLPKDRFSAERLKGVDSTLKIQPAELGDSAVYLCASSNAGLAAYNEQFFGPGTRLTVL.

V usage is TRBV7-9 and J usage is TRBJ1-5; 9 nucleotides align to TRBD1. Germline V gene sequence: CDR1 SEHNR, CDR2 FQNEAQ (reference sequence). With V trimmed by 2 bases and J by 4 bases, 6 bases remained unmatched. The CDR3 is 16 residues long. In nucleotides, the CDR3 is TGTGCCAGCAGCTTAACAGGGACAGGGTGGAATCAGCCCCAGCATTTT. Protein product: CASSLTGTGWNQPQHF.

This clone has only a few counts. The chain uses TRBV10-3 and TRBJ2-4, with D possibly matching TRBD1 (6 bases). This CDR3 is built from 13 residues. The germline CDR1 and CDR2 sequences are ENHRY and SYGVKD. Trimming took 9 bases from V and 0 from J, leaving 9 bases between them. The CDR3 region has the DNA TGTGCCATTGGGACACTAGCCAAAAACATTCAGTACTTC. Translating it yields CAIGTLAKNIQYF.

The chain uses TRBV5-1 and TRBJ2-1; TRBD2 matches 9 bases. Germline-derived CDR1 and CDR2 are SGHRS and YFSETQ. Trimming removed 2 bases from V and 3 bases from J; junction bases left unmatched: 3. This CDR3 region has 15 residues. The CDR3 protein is CASSFASGNYNEQFF. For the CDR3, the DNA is TGCGCCAGCAGCTTTGCTAGCGGGAACTACAATGAGCAGTTCTTC.

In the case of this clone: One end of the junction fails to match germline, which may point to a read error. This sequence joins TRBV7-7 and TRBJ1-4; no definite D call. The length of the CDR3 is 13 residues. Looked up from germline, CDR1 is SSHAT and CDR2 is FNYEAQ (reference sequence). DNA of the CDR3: TGTGCTAGCAGCCAAGCGTCGGGGGAAAAACTGTTTTTT. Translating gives CASSQASGEKLFF.

The CDR3 coding sequence is TGTGCCAGCAGCCCCGGTGGGGGGATTATCTATGAGCAGTACTTC. It codes for CASSPGGGIIYEQYF. The rearrangement links TRBV28 to TRBJ2-7, with D perhaps TRBD2 (6 bases). The CDR3 loop spans 15 amino acids. Germline loops: CDR1 MDHEN, CDR2 SYDVKM. The V end was cut by 6 bases, the J end by 7 bases, with 22 bases between.

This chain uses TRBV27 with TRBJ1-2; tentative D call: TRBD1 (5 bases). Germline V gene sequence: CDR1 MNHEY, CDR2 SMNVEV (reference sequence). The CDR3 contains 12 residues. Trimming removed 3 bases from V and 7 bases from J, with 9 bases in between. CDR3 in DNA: TGTGCCAGCAGTTTTCAAGGGGCTGGCTACACCTTC. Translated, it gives CASSFQGAGYTF.

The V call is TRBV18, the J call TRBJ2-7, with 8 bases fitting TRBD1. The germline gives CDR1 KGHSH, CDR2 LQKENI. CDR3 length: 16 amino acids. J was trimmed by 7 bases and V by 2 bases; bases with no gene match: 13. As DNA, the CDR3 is TGTGCCAGCTCACCAGCCTCCAGGACAGGGCTCCAAGAGCAGTACTTC. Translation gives CASSPASRTGLQEQYF.

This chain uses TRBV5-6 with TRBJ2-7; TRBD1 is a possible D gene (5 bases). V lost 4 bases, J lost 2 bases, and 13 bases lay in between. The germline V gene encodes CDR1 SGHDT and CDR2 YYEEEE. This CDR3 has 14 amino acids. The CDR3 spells CASSPTDNAYEQYF. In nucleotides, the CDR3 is TGTGCCAGCAGCCCAACGGACAACGCCTACGAGCAGTACTTC.

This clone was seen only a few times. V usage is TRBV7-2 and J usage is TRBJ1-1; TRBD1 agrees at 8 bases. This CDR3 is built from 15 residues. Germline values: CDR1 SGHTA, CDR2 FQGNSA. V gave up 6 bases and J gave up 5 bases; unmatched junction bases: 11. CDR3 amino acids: CASRPSGGAGTEAFF. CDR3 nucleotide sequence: TGTGCCAGCAGGCCCTCAGGGGGCGCGGGAACTGAAGCTTTCTTT.

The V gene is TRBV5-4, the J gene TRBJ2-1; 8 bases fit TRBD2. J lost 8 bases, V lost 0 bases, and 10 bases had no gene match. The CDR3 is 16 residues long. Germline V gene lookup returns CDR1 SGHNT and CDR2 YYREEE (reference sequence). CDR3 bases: TGTGCCAGCAGCTTGGCCGGAGGCCGGGAGGGCCATGAGCAGTTCTTC. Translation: CASSLAGGREGHEQFF. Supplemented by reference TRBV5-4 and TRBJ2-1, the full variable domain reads ETGVTQSPTHLIKTRGQQVTLRCSSQSGHNTVSWYQQALGQGPQFIFQYYREEENGRGNFPPRFSGLQFPNYSSELNVNALELDDSALYLCASSLAGGREGHEQFFGPGTRLTVL.

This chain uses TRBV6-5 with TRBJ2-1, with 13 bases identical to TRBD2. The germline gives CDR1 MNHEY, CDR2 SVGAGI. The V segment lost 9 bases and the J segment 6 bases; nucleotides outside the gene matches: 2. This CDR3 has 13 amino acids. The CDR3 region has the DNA TGTGCCAGTCGACTAGCGGGAGGCAATGAGCAGTTCTTC. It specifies CASRLAGGNEQFF.

CDR3 residues: CASSGDRGEQYF. CDR3 DNA sequence: TGTGCCAGCAGCGGAGACAGGGGCGAGCAGTACTTC. The V call is TRBV7-9, the J call TRBJ2-7, with 8 bases that match TRBD1. The junction had 3 bases not matched to a gene; V was cut back by 5 bases and J by 6 bases. This CDR3 has 12 amino acids. Germline assignment: CDR1 SEHNR and CDR2 FQNEAQ (reference sequence).

CDR3 loop: CASSQPTSGRYEQYF. CDR3 coding DNA: TGCGCCAGCAGCCAACCAACTAGCGGGAGGTACGAGCAGTACTTC. V is TRBV4-1 and J is TRBJ2-7; TRBD2 matches at 12 bases. The CDR3 totals 15 residues. CDR1 MGHRA and CDR2 YSYEKL come from the germline V gene. V trimming: 2 bases; J trimming: 4 bases; junction bases outside the gene matches: 3.